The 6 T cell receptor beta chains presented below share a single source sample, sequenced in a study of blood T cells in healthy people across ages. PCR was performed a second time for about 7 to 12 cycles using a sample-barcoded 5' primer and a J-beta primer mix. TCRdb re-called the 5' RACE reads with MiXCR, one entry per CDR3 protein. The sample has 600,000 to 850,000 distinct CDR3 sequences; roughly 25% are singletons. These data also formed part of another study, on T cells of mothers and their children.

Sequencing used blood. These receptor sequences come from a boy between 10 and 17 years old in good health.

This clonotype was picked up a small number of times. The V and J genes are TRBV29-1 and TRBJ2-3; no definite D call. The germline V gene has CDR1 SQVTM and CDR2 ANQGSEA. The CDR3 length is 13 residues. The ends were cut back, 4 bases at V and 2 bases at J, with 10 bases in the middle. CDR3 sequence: CSVGGRNTDTQYF. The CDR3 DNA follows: TGCAGCGTTGGTGGCAGAAACACAGATACGCAGTATTTT.

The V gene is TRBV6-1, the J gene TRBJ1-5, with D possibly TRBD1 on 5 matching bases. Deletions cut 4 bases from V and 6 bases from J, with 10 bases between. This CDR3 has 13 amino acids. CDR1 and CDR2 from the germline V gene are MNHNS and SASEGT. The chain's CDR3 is CASSGRGGQPQHF. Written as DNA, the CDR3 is TGTGCCAGCAGTGGACGGGGCGGTCAGCCCCAGCATTTT.

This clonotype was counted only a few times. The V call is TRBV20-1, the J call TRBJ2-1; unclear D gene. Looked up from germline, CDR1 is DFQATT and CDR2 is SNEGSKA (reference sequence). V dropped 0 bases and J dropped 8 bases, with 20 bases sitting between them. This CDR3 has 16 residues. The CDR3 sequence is CSARDGSGLHIDEQFF. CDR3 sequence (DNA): TGCAGTGCTAGAGATGGGTCGGGCCTCCACATCGATGAGCAGTTCTTC.

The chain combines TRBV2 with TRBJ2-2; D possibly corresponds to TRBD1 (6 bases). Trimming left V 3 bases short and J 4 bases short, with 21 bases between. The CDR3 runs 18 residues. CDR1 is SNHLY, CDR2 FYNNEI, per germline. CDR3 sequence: CASSDFGTTLWGTGELFF. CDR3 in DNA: TGTGCCAGCAGTGACTTCGGGACAACTCTTTGGGGCACCGGGGAGCTGTTTTTT.

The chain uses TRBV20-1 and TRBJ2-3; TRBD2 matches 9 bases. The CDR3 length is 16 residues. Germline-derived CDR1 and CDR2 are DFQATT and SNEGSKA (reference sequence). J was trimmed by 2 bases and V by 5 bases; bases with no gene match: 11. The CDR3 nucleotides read TGCAGTGCTTCGCGTCGCGGGGGGGCCTACACAGATACGCAGTATTTT. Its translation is CSASRRGGAYTDTQYF.

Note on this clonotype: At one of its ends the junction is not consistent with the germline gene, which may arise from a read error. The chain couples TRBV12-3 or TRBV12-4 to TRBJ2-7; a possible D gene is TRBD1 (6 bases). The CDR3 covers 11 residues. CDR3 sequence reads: CASGQYYEQYF. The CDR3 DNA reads TGCGCCAGCGGACAGTACTACGAGCAGTACTTC.